This note documents a single TCR beta chain sequence. Its antigen is unidentified. Profiled with immunoSEQ multiplex PCR; TCRdb holds only in-frame clones, not every one. The sample carries tens of thousands of clones, around 78% recorded once. This record belongs to a study of a mutant IDH1 vaccine in newly diagnosed glioma. Study-wide findings and caveats: Vaccination induced immune responses in approximately 93% of patients.

The CDR3 runs to 15 residues. Germline lookup yields CDR1 SGHDT and CDR2 YYEEEE. The V and J ends lost 0 bases and 7 bases respectively, with 16 bases between them. Time point noted: week 23, last vaccination. Vaccine doses each comprised 300 ug of mutant IDH1 20-mer peptide, with topical imiquimod. The starting material was PBMCs, obtained from a glioma patient whose treatment included an IDH1 peptide vaccine. The chain employs TRBV5-6 and TRBJ1-1; the D is unclear. This TCR was recovered from a woman in her 40s with glioma. Some clones in this sample may be carry-over from other donors' samples. CDR3 sequence: CASSLGSGTSGEAFF. The DNA of the CDR3 is TGTGCCAGCAGCTTGGGGTCCGGCACCTCGGGTGAAGCTTTCTTT.